This T cell receptor (beta chain) was obtained from a study of T-cell memory formation after mild COVID-19. Study-wide results and caveats: Pre-infection memory harbored some responding clones, suggesting cross-reactive memory joined. The study found contracting CD4+ clones mainly in CM and EM and contracting CD8+ clones in EMRA.

The table lists this clonotype with a count of one. The antigen is undetermined. From the 5' RACE reads, TCRdb called clonotypes with MiXCR, one entry per CDR3 protein. The profile covers about 110,000 distinct CDR3 sequences, with roughly a sixth appearing a single time and over 4.5% taken by the ten largest. Losses at the gene ends were 6 bases for V and 2 bases for J; bases not matched to a gene: 9. The CDR3 has 16 amino acids. What was sequenced was PBMCs or a T cell subset sorted from them (not recorded which). The clonotype comes from a man between 18 and 35 years old who had mild COVID-19 (a few samples of this study predate the infection). Cell type and time point are not known. The chain combines TRBV12-3 or TRBV12-4 with TRBJ2-2; 7 bases are a match to TRBD1. The CDR3 DNA is TGTGCCAGCAGCTCATTGAGGGACAGTAACACCGGGGAGCTGTTTTTT. As protein: CASSSLRDSNTGELFF.